The present TCR beta chain was sequenced within a study of blood T cell repertoires in COVID-19. Sequenced by immunoSEQ multiplex PCR; TCRdb stores in-frame clones only, minus some. The data show 70,000 to 100,000 clones, 90% seen once. This receptor was obtained from an elderly woman with active or convalescent COVID-19. Material: peripheral blood.

The CDR3 sequence: CASGTSGGRYEQYF. In DNA form, the CDR3 reads TGTGCCAGCGGAACATCAGGTGGGAGATACGAGCAGTACTTC. This chain joins TRBV7-9 and TRBJ2-7, with a weak D call TRBD2 (5 bases). The CDR3 is 14 residues long. Per the germline V gene, CDR1 is SEHNR and CDR2 is FQNEAQ (reference sequence). Trimming stripped 8 bases from V and 4 bases from J, with 18 bases between.